The rows below give T cell receptor beta chains drawn from one sample of a study of identical twins. One entry per CDR3 protein, called by TCRdb with MiXCR from the 5' RACE reads. The sample holds roughly 1,500,000 distinct CDR3 sequences; under 35% are singletons and the top ten take around 0.25%. Source material: cord blood. The receptors were gathered from a newborn girl in good health. Each CDR3 is given with its conserved first and last residue. The order of the fields is clone size, V gene, J gene, D gene, CDR3 DNA, CDR3 protein. D genes are given only for firm matches. Clone size, where shown, is once, few, many, or a class for clones that have expanded.

clone_size: -; v_call: TRBV3-1; j_call: TRBJ2-5; d_call: TRBD1; cdr3_nt: TGTGCCAGCAGCCAAGGGACAGGGGGCCAAGAGACCCAGTACTTC; cdr3_aa: CASSQGTGGQETQYF
clone_size: -; v_call: TRBV10-3; j_call: TRBJ1-2; d_call: TRBD1; cdr3_nt: TGTGCCATCAGTGGCGGACAGGGGCCGAACTATGGCTACACCTTC; cdr3_aa: CAISGGQGPNYGYTF
clone_size: -; v_call: TRBV6-5; j_call: TRBJ2-1; d_call: TRBD2; cdr3_nt: TGTGCCAGCAGTTACTCTACGGGAGGTTTGTCGAAGCAGTTCTTC; cdr3_aa: CASSYSTGGLSKQFF
clone_size: few; v_call: TRBV10-3; j_call: TRBJ2-1; d_call: -; cdr3_nt: TGTGCCATCGGAGCGGTTTCCTACAATGAGCAGTTCTTC; cdr3_aa: CAIGAVSYNEQFF
clone_size: many; v_call: TRBV7-9; j_call: TRBJ1-2; d_call: -; cdr3_nt: TGTGCCAGCAGCTTAGAAGGACGGGTAAACGTCTATGGCTACACCTTC; cdr3_aa: CASSLEGRVNVYGYTF
clone_size: few; v_call: TRBV3-1; j_call: TRBJ2-5; d_call: -; cdr3_nt: TGTGCCAGCAGCCAAGGGACTGCAGAGACCCAGTACTTC; cdr3_aa: CASSQGTAETQYF
clone_size: few; v_call: TRBV5-1; j_call: TRBJ2-3; d_call: -; cdr3_nt: TGCGCCAGCAAGGATACGACAGATACGCAGTATTTT; cdr3_aa: CASKDTTDTQYF
clone_size: few; v_call: TRBV7-9; j_call: TRBJ2-1; d_call: -; cdr3_nt: TGTGCCAGCAGCTTAGCGCACAACCGGGATTCCTACAATGAGCAGTTCTTC; cdr3_aa: CASSLAHNRDSYNEQFF
clone_size: -; v_call: TRBV19; j_call: TRBJ2-2; d_call: TRBD2; cdr3_nt: TGTGCCAGTAGTGGGACTAGCTGGACCGGGGAGCTGTTTTTT; cdr3_aa: CASSGTSWTGELFF
clone_size: -; v_call: TRBV12-3/TRBV12-4; j_call: TRBJ2-1; d_call: -; cdr3_nt: TGTGCCAGCCTCCAACTCACACAGGGTAATGAGCAGTTCTTC; cdr3_aa: CASLQLTQGNEQFF
clone_size: -; v_call: TRBV5-6; j_call: TRBJ2-1; d_call: -; cdr3_nt: TGTGCCAGCAGCTTGGTCAGTCTCAGCTCCTACAATGAGCAGTTCTTC; cdr3_aa: CASSLVSLSSYNEQFF
clone_size: -; v_call: TRBV9; j_call: TRBJ2-2; d_call: TRBD2; cdr3_nt: TGTGCCAGCAGCGTATTAGCGGGGTACACCGGGGAGCTGTTTTTT; cdr3_aa: CASSVLAGYTGELFF
clone_size: many; v_call: TRBV4-2; j_call: TRBJ2-3; d_call: TRBD2; cdr3_nt: TGTGCCAGCAGAGACAGCGGGGGGGCTCTCGATACGCAGTATTTT; cdr3_aa: CASRDSGGALDTQYF
clone_size: -; v_call: TRBV20-1; j_call: TRBJ2-1; d_call: -; cdr3_nt: TGCAGTGCGCGTACTAGCCTCTCCTACAATGAGCAGTTCTTC; cdr3_aa: CSARTSLSYNEQFF
clone_size: few; v_call: TRBV24-1; j_call: TRBJ2-3; d_call: TRBD1; cdr3_nt: TGTGCCACCAGTGATTCCACAGGGGGCGCCCCGCCAGATACGCAGTATTTT; cdr3_aa: CATSDSTGGAPPDTQYF
clone_size: -; v_call: TRBV3-1; j_call: TRBJ2-2; d_call: -; cdr3_nt: TGTGCCAGCAGGGCCGGCCCCGTGGCCGGGGAGCTGTTTTTT; cdr3_aa: CASRAGPVAGELFF
clone_size: few; v_call: TRBV7-9; j_call: TRBJ2-5; d_call: -; cdr3_nt: TGTGCCAGCAGCTTAGGGCCCTCCAACCAAGAGACCCAGTACTTC; cdr3_aa: CASSLGPSNQETQYF
clone_size: -; v_call: TRBV2; j_call: TRBJ2-3; d_call: TRBD2; cdr3_nt: TGTGCCAGCAGTGAACTGAGGACTAGCGGGGCCCTCACAGATACGCAGTATTTT; cdr3_aa: CASSELRTSGALTDTQYF
clone_size: -; v_call: TRBV2; j_call: TRBJ2-3; d_call: TRBD2; cdr3_nt: TGTGCCAGCAGGGGGGCAAAGCGGGGGAGCACAGATACGCAGTATTTT; cdr3_aa: CASRGAKRGSTDTQYF
clone_size: few; v_call: TRBV4-1; j_call: TRBJ2-3; d_call: TRBD2; cdr3_nt: TGCGCCAGCAGCCAAGTACCTGTAGCGGGGGGGCCTACAGATACGCAGTATTTT; cdr3_aa: CASSQVPVAGGPTDTQYF
clone_size: many; v_call: TRBV5-1; j_call: TRBJ1-1; d_call: -; cdr3_nt: TGTGCCAGCAGCTTAGGGGGGGCACTGAACACTGAAGCTTTCTTT; cdr3_aa: CASSLGGALNTEAFF
clone_size: many; v_call: TRBV5-1; j_call: TRBJ2-7; d_call: -; cdr3_nt: TGTGCCAGCAGTTTAGACGGCTCCTACGAGCAGTACTTC; cdr3_aa: CASSLDGSYEQYF
clone_size: -; v_call: TRBV7-2; j_call: TRBJ2-3; d_call: TRBD2; cdr3_nt: TGTGCCAGCAGAATCAGCGGGGGGGTAATGGGAGATACGCAGTATTTT; cdr3_aa: CASRISGGVMGDTQYF
clone_size: few; v_call: TRBV29-1; j_call: TRBJ2-1; d_call: TRBD2; cdr3_nt: TGCAGCGTAGCGACTAGCGGGATGGTCGGTGAGCAGTTCTTC; cdr3_aa: CSVATSGMVGEQFF
clone_size: -; v_call: TRBV6-1; j_call: TRBJ2-1; d_call: TRBD2; cdr3_nt: TGTGCCAGCAGAAGCGGGGGGTGGAATGAGCAGTTCTTC; cdr3_aa: CASRSGGWNEQFF
clone_size: few; v_call: TRBV20-1; j_call: TRBJ2-4; d_call: TRBD1; cdr3_nt: TGCAGTGCTAGTGAGGGGGCGGAAGACATTCAGTACTTC; cdr3_aa: CSASEGAEDIQYF
clone_size: many; v_call: TRBV5-1; j_call: TRBJ2-1; d_call: TRBD2; cdr3_nt: TGTGCCAGCAGCTTAGTGAGCGGGAGCTCCTACAATGAGCAGTTCTTC; cdr3_aa: CASSLVSGSSYNEQFF
clone_size: few; v_call: TRBV28; j_call: TRBJ2-4; d_call: TRBD1; cdr3_nt: TGTGCCAGCAGCCCCCGGGACAGGCTCTTAGCCAAAAACATTCAGTACTTC; cdr3_aa: CASSPRDRLLAKNIQYF
clone_size: many; v_call: TRBV20-1; j_call: TRBJ2-3; d_call: -; cdr3_nt: TGCAGTGCTAGCGGGAGCCCTACAGATACGCAGTATTTT; cdr3_aa: CSASGSPTDTQYF
clone_size: few; v_call: TRBV20-1; j_call: TRBJ2-3; d_call: TRBD2; cdr3_nt: TGCAGTGCGGAGACTAGCGGGGGGGCAGATACGCAGTATTTT; cdr3_aa: CSAETSGGADTQYF
clone_size: -; v_call: TRBV11-2; j_call: TRBJ1-1; d_call: -; cdr3_nt: TGTGCCAGCAGCTTAGTTGGCAGCCACTTAATGAACACTGAAGCTTTCTTT; cdr3_aa: CASSLVGSHLMNTEAFF
clone_size: few; v_call: TRBV20-1; j_call: TRBJ2-5; d_call: -; cdr3_nt: TGCAGTGCGAACTATTTAGCGATCCAAGAGACCCAGTACTTC; cdr3_aa: CSANYLAIQETQYF
clone_size: -; v_call: TRBV20-1; j_call: TRBJ2-3; d_call: TRBD2; cdr3_nt: TGCAGTGCTAGAGATCTGACCGTTCGACAGCGGGAGGTTAGAGATACGCAGTATTTT; cdr3_aa: CSARDLTVRQREVRDTQYF
clone_size: -; v_call: TRBV2; j_call: TRBJ2-2; d_call: -; cdr3_nt: TGTGCCAGCAGTGAAAGAAGCGGAAGGAACACCGGGGAGCTGTTTTTT; cdr3_aa: CASSERSGRNTGELFF
clone_size: -; v_call: TRBV28; j_call: TRBJ1-4; d_call: TRBD1; cdr3_nt: TGTGCCAGCAGTTTATTGGGGACAGGTATACGGGAAAAACTGTTTTTT; cdr3_aa: CASSLLGTGIREKLFF
clone_size: few; v_call: TRBV27; j_call: TRBJ2-5; d_call: TRBD1; cdr3_nt: TGTGCCAGTCACCGAGGGGGCGAAGAGACCCAGTACTTC; cdr3_aa: CASHRGGEETQYF
clone_size: -; v_call: TRBV11-2; j_call: TRBJ2-6; d_call: -; cdr3_nt: TGTGCCAGCAGCTCCCGCAGACACTCTGGGGCCAACGTCCTGACTTTC; cdr3_aa: CASSSRRHSGANVLTF
clone_size: few; v_call: TRBV9; j_call: TRBJ2-1; d_call: TRBD2; cdr3_nt: TGTGCCAGCAGCGTAGACGAACGGGAGGGGGCCTACAATGAGCAGTTCTTC; cdr3_aa: CASSVDEREGAYNEQFF
clone_size: -; v_call: TRBV27; j_call: TRBJ2-7; d_call: TRBD1; cdr3_nt: TGTGCCAGCAGTTCGGGACAGGTCGTAACCTACGAGCAGTACTTC; cdr3_aa: CASSSGQVVTYEQYF
clone_size: -; v_call: TRBV6-1; j_call: TRBJ2-1; d_call: TRBD2; cdr3_nt: TGTGCCAGCATTGAGACTAGCGGGGAAGGCAATGAGCAGTTCTTC; cdr3_aa: CASIETSGEGNEQFF
clone_size: few; v_call: TRBV20-1; j_call: TRBJ2-1; d_call: -; cdr3_nt: TGCAGTGCTAGAGATCCCCGACTCAGTTCCAATGAGCAGTTCTTC; cdr3_aa: CSARDPRLSSNEQFF
clone_size: -; v_call: TRBV20-1; j_call: TRBJ2-7; d_call: TRBD2; cdr3_nt: TGCAGTGCTAGAGATCCGAGGCGGGGGGGTTACAATGAGCAGTACTTC; cdr3_aa: CSARDPRRGGYNEQYF
clone_size: few; v_call: TRBV7-2; j_call: TRBJ2-5; d_call: -; cdr3_nt: TGTGCCAGCAGCTTAGGTTCTCTGACTATCAAGTACTTC; cdr3_aa: CASSLGSLTIKYF